What follows are 6 T cell receptor beta chains derived from one specimen sequenced in a study of molecular identifiers for immune sequencing clone quantification (dated by TCRdb to the late 2010s). The library was built by means of PCR. Instrument on record: NextSeq 500. The raw public data were reprocessed by TCRdb itself: fastp quality trimming at Q25, MiXCR clonotype calling, in-frame beta chains only. Merged by CDR3 protein, the rows form single entries marked with the most common genes and DNA. The sample records over 550,000 distinct CDR3 sequences, 25% of which are singletons. Of the sample, about 0.84% is held by the ten largest clones. Sequencing was performed on naive CD8+ T cells from blood, with Jurkat cell RNA spiked in. The sample's cell subset or site label is to be understood as: FACS-sorted CD8+CD4-CCR7+CD45RA+ naive T cells. The origin of the receptors is a human donor in good health. Some libraries in this study had Jurkat cell RNA spiked in.

The chain links TRBV6-5 to TRBJ2-7; 8 bases agree with TRBD2. Germline V CDR1 and CDR2: MNHEY, SVGAGI. Trimming at V came to 5 bases and at J to 2 bases, leaving 11 bases not matched to a gene. The CDR3 contains 16 residues. CDR3 sequence: CASSNTGTSRPYEQYF. DNA for the CDR3: TGTGCCAGCAGTAACACCGGGACTAGTCGCCCCTACGAGCAGTACTTC.

This clonotype has ten or more counts. This chain uses TRBV7-2 with TRBJ1-4; TRBD1 agrees at 7 bases. CDR3 size: 16 residues. Trimming removed 2 bases from V and 4 bases from J; junction bases left unmatched: 7. Germline V gene sequence: CDR1 SGHTA, CDR2 FQGNSA. The CDR3 loop reads CASSLSGTVINEKLFF. CDR3 in DNA: TGTGCCAGCAGCTTATCCGGGACAGTCATTAATGAAAAACTGTTTTTT. Looking up the rest from reference TRBV7-2 and TRBJ1-4 gives the full variable domain: GAGVSQSPSNKVTEKGKDVELRCDPISGHTALYWYRQSLGQGLEFLIYFQGNSAPDKSGLPSDRFSAERTGGSVSTLTIQRTQQEDSAVYLCASSLSGTVINEKLFFGSGTQLSVL.

As concerns this clonotype: Possible read error: a much larger clone is one base away. This chain links TRBV20-1 with TRBJ2-7; D is unresolved. Trimming removed 0 bases from V and 6 bases from J, with 15 bases in between. Germline V gives CDR1 DFQATT, CDR2 SNEGSKA (reference sequence). The CDR3 is made up of 14 amino acids. The CDR3 coding sequence is TGCAGTGCTAGAGATATTGCGGAATACTGCGAGCAGTACTTC. Its translation is CSARDIAEYCEQYF.

As regards this clonotype: A read error may produce the germline difference seen at one junction end. The V call is TRBV20-1, the J call TRBJ1-6; D call uncertain. The CDR3 totals 14 residues. The germline V gene has CDR1 DFQATT and CDR2 SNEGSKA (reference sequence). CDR3 DNA sequence: TGCAGGGGTGTGGGGTCGGGGTATAATTCACCCCACCACTTT. Encoded protein: CRGVGSGYNSPHHF.

The chain recombines TRBV20-1 with TRBJ2-3; 12 nucleotides agree with TRBD2. Germline CDR1 and CDR2: DFQATT and SNEGSKA (reference sequence). This CDR3 has 19 amino acids. Losses at the gene ends were 3 bases for V and 2 bases for J; bases not matched to a gene: 15. CDR3 residues: CSASDPETSGRTDTDTQYF. For the CDR3, the DNA is TGCAGTGCTAGTGACCCGGAGACTAGCGGGAGAACAGACACAGATACGCAGTATTTT.

The rearrangement uses TRBV30 and TRBJ2-3, with 10 bases aligning to TRBD2. Losses at the gene ends were 2 bases for V and 5 bases for J; bases not matched to a gene: 4. CDR1 GTSNPN and CDR2 SVGIG come from the germline V gene (reference sequence). The CDR3 extends over 14 amino acids. The CDR3 is CAWSSSGGGDTQYF. DNA of the CDR3: TGTGCCTGGAGTTCTAGCGGGGGCGGAGATACGCAGTATTTT.